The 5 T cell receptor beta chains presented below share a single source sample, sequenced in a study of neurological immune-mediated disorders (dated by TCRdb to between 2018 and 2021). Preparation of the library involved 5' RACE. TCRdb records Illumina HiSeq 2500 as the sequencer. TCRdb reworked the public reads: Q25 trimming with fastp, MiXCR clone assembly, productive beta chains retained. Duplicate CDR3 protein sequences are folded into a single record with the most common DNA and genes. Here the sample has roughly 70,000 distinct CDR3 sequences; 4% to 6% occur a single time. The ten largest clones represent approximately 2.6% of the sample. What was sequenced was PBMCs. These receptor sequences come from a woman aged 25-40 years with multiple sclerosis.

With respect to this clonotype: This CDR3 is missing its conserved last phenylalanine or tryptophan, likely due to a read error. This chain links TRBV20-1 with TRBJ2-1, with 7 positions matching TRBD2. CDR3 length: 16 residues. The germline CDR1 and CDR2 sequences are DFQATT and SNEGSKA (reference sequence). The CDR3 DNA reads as TGCAGTGCTAGCCTACACGGGGGGAGCTCCTACAAAGAGCAGTTCATC. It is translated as CSASLHGGSSYKEQFI.

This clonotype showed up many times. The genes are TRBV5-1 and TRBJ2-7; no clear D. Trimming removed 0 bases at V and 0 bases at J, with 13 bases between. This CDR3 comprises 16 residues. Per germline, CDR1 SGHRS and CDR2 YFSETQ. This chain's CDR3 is CASSLAIGGSSYEQYF. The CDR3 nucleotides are TGCGCCAGCAGCTTGGCCATCGGCGGAAGCTCCTACGAGCAGTACTTC.

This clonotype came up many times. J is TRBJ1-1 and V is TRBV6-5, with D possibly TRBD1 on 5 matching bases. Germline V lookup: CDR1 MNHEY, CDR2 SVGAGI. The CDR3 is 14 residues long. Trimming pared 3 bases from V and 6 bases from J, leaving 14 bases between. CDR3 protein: CASSYIWGDSEAFF. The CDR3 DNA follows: TGTGCCAGCAGTTATATTTGGGGCGATTCTGAAGCTTTCTTT.

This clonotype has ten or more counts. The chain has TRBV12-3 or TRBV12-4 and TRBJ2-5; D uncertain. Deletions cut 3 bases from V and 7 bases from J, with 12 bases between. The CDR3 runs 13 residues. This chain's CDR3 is CASSFRQESTQYF. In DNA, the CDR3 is TGTGCCAGCAGTTTCCGCCAGGAGTCGACCCAGTACTTC.

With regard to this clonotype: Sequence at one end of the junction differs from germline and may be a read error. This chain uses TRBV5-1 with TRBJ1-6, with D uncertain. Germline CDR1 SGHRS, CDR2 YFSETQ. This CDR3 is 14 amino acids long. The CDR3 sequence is CASSPESWGSPLHF. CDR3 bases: TGCGCAAGCAGCCCGGAGAGCTGGGGTTCACCCCTCCACTTT.